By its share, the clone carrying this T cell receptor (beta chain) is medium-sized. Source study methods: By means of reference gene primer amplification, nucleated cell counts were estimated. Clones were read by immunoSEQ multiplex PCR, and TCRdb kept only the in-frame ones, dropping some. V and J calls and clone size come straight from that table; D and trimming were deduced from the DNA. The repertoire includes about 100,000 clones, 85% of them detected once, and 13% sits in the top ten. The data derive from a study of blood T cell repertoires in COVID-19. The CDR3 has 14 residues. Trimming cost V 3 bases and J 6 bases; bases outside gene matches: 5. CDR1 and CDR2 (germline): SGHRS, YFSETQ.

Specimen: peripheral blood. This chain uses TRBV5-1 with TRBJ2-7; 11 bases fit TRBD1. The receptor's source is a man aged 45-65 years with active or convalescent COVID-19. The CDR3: CASSSWTGGVEQYF. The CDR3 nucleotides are TGCGCCAGCAGCTCCTGGACAGGGGGCGTCGAGCAGTACTTC.